One sample yielded the 22 T cell receptor beta chains listed below, sequenced in a study of OX40 agonist ivuxolimab in advanced cancers. Using immunoSEQ multiplex PCR, the repertoire was profiled, and TCRdb retains in-frame clones only, with some absent. The repertoire consists of about 50,000 clones, with around nine tenths occurring once and the leading ten covering 1.9%. Material: CD4+ or CD8+ T cells sorted from blood, obtained in a trial of the OX40 agonist ivuxolimab. The receptors stem from an adult with an advanced solid tumor such as melanoma, head and neck, liver or kidney cancer.

The chain joins TRBV28 to TRBJ2-6; a weak D match, TRBD1 (5 bases). The CDR3 totals 18 residues. V lost 4 bases and J 0 bases, leaving 16 bases between the germline ends. Germline V CDR1 and CDR2: MDHEN, SYDVKM. In DNA, the CDR3 is TGTGCCAGCAGTTCCCCGGCCGACAGCTCCTCTGGGGCCAACGTCCTGACTTTC. Amino acids: CASSSPADSSSGANVLTF.

This clone was detected only once. The chain has TRBV10-2 and TRBJ2-3, with no clear D. The CDR3 is 15 residues long. Deletions cut 4 bases from V and 0 bases from J, with 11 bases between. Germline CDR1 reads WSHSY; CDR2 reads SAAADI. As DNA, the CDR3 is TGCGCCAGCAGTGTCGGTTCCTATAGCACAGATACGCAGTATTTT. The encoded protein is CASSVGSYSTDTQYF.

The chain is built from TRBV10-3 and TRBJ1-1; D uncertain. Germline-derived CDR1 and CDR2 are ENHRY and SYGVKD. Trimming left V 3 bases short and J 10 bases short, with 18 bases between. CDR3 length: 14 amino acids. CDR3 sequence (DNA): TGTGCCATCAGTGAAGAGTTTGGAGCGTCGGCAGCTTTCTTT. Its protein product is CAISEEFGASAAFF.

This clone has just one count. V usage is TRBV5-5 and J usage is TRBJ1-4; 7 positions match TRBD1. Germline V CDR1 and CDR2: SGHKS, YYEKEE (reference sequence). The CDR3 loop spans 14 amino acids. Trimming removed 5 bases from V and 5 bases from J; junction bases left unmatched: 6. Here the CDR3 reads CASSTGTENEKLFF. As DNA, the CDR3 is TGTGCCAGCAGTACCGGGACAGAGAATGAAAAACTGTTTTTT.

This clone came up a few times. The chain links TRBV7-2 to TRBJ2-2, with 12 bases identical to TRBD2. The V gene end was trimmed by 7 bases and the J gene end by 0 bases; junction bases not matched to a gene: 6. The CDR3 sequence is 17 residues long. The germline V gene encodes CDR1 SGHTA and CDR2 FQGNSA. Here the CDR3 DNA reads TGTGCCAGCACCGTGACTAGCGGGAGCGCGAACACCGGGGAGCTGTTTTTT. Protein: CASTVTSGSANTGELFF.

This clone was picked up one time. The chain is built from TRBV18 and TRBJ2-5; the D gene could be TRBD1 or TRBD2 (5 bases each). CDR3 length: 13 residues. Germline V CDR1 and CDR2: KGHSH, LQKENI. V was trimmed by 6 bases and J by 2 bases, leaving 10 bases between them. The CDR3 sequence: CASSRDGQETQYF. For the CDR3, the DNA is TGTGCCAGCTCTAGGGACGGACAAGAGACCCAGTACTTC.

This clone was seen once. The rearrangement joins TRBV19 to TRBJ2-7, with D perhaps TRBD1 or TRBD2 (5 bases each). The length of the CDR3 is 14 residues. Trimming pared 7 bases from V and 0 bases from J, leaving 13 bases between. Germline CDR1 LNHDA, CDR2 SQIVND (reference sequence). CDR3 nucleotide sequence: TGTGCCAGTAACCCGGGACCGAGCTCCTACGAGCAGTACTTC. This encodes CASNPGPSSYEQYF.

This clone was detected once. V gene TRBV2 combines with J gene TRBJ1-4, with 9 bases identical to TRBD1. From germline, CDR1 is SNHLY and CDR2 FYNNEI. This CDR3 has 14 residues. With V trimmed by 7 bases and J by 7 bases, 7 bases remained unmatched. CDR3 DNA: TGTGCCAGCAACGGACAGGGGATCAGTGAAAAACTGTTTTTT. Translated: CASNGQGISEKLFF.

There are a few counts of this clone. V and J are TRBV4-1 and TRBJ2-6, with D perhaps matching TRBD1 (5 bases). V was shortened by 0 bases and J by 7 bases, with 16 bases between the two germline ends. The V gene's germline CDR1 is MGHRA and CDR2 YSYEKL. CDR3 size: 17 residues. CDR3 coding DNA: TGCGCCAGCAGCCAAGATAGTCGAACGCAGGGAGCCAACGTCCTGACTTTC. This translates into CASSQDSRTQGANVLTF.

The rearrangement links TRBV9 to TRBJ2-1; D gene ambiguous. The CDR3 loop spans 13 amino acids. Trimming cost V 0 bases and J 9 bases, with 10 bases left between them. Germline V lookup: CDR1 SGDLS, CDR2 YYNGEE. CDR3 DNA: TGTGCCAGCAGCGTAGATCCCAGTACTGAGCAGTTCTTC. This gives the protein CASSVDPSTEQFF.

The chain joins TRBV10-3 to TRBJ1-3; D gene ambiguous. This CDR3 spans 13 amino acids. V lost 7 bases and J lost 0, with 7 bases in between. Germline V gene lookup returns CDR1 ENHRY and CDR2 SYGVKD. CDR3 nucleotides: TGTGCCATCACAGGAACCTCTGGAAACACCATATATTTT. Translated, it gives CAITGTSGNTIYF.

The J gene is TRBJ2-1, the V gene TRBV7-3, with D maybe TRBD1 (5 bases). Germline V gene lookup returns CDR1 SGHTA and CDR2 FQGTGA. The CDR3 sequence is 15 residues long. Trimming took 0 bases from V and 0 from J, leaving 6 bases between them. The CDR3 region is CASSLTQGSYNEQFF. For the CDR3, the DNA is TGTGCCAGCAGCTTAACTCAGGGCTCCTACAATGAGCAGTTCTTC. The variable domain in full, with the rest retrieved from reference TRBV7-3 and TRBJ2-1, is GAGVSQTPSNKVTEKGKYVELRCDPISGHTALYWYRQSLGQGPEFLIYFQGTGAADDSGLPNDRFFAVRPEGSVSTLKIQRTERGDSAVYLCASSLTQGSYNEQFFGPGTRLTVL.

The V gene is TRBV9, the J gene TRBJ1-2; 10 bases align to TRBD1. Losses at the gene ends were 3 bases for V and 7 bases for J; bases not matched to a gene: 6. Germline CDR1 is SGDLS and CDR2 is YYNGEE. There are 14 residues in the CDR3. The CDR3 reads CASSAVTGGGGYTF. The CDR3 DNA follows: TGTGCCAGCAGCGCCGTGACAGGGGGCGGTGGCTACACCTTC.

V usage is TRBV12-5 and J usage is TRBJ1-3; 8 bases align to TRBD1. J lost 4 bases, V lost 5 bases, and 4 bases had no gene match. From germline, CDR1 is LGHNT and CDR2 FRNRAP. The CDR3 is 14 amino acids. As DNA, the CDR3 is TGTGCTAGTGGTGGAGGGACAGGCGGAAACACCATATATTTT. Protein product: CASGGGTGGNTIYF.

The sample holds one count of this clone. The chain employs TRBV18 and TRBJ1-1, with 9 positions matching TRBD1. CDR1 KGHSH and CDR2 LQKENI come from the germline V gene. Trimming took 3 bases from V and 1 from J; bases not matched to a gene: 3. This CDR3 is 15 amino acids long. The CDR3 sequence is CASSPNRGPNTEAFF. The CDR3 coding sequence is TGTGCCAGCTCACCTAACAGGGGGCCGAACACTGAAGCTTTCTTT.

V is TRBV29-1 and J is TRBJ2-7; D gene unclear. The CDR3 totals 13 residues. V gave up 4 bases and J gave up 2 bases, with 12 bases separating them. The V gene's germline CDR1 is SQVTM and CDR2 ANQGSEA. The CDR3 region has the DNA TGCAGCGTTGTGGGCAGATTAACCTACGAGCAGTACTTC. It codes for CSVVGRLTYEQYF.

J is TRBJ1-2 and V is TRBV25-1, with TRBD1 matching 8 bases. This CDR3 comprises 14 residues. V shed 6 bases, J shed 5 bases, and the junction held 8 bases outside the gene matches. Germline V CDR1 and CDR2: MGHDK, SYGVNS. CDR3 bases: TGTGCCAGCAGCCGGACAGGGCGGGAGTATGGCTACACCTTC. This translates into CASSRTGREYGYTF.

V and J are TRBV7-9 and TRBJ2-5, with 8 bases lining up with TRBD2. Germline V gene sequence: CDR1 SEHNR, CDR2 FQNEAQ (reference sequence). CDR3 size: 16 residues. The J segment lost 4 bases and the V segment lost 3 bases, leaving 10 bases of the junction unmatched. CDR3 nucleotide sequence: TGTGCCAGCAGCTTCTATGTGGCGGGAGGAGGAGAGACCCAGTACTTC. Translating gives CASSFYVAGGGETQYF.

The chain uses TRBV2 and TRBJ1-2; D is undetermined. The CDR3 is made up of 13 amino acids. Germline V gene data show CDR1 as SNHLY and CDR2 as FYNNEI. Trimming cost V 1 base and J 7 bases, with 10 bases left between them. CDR3 loop: CASSEGGLGGYTF. The CDR3 DNA follows: TGTGCCAGCAGTGAAGGAGGGTTGGGTGGCTACACCTTC.

This clone was observed once. The chain has TRBV9 and TRBJ1-4, with 7 positions matching TRBD1. This CDR3 is built from 15 residues. Germline V gene lookup returns CDR1 SGDLS and CDR2 YYNGEE. Trimming cost V 4 bases and J 5 bases; bases outside gene matches: 8. CDR3 in DNA: TGTGCCAGCAGCCCAAGGGGACAGCCGAATGAAAAACTGTTTTTT. Translating it yields CASSPRGQPNEKLFF.

This chain links TRBV7-2 with TRBJ2-1; D not resolved. The CDR3 has 15 residues. Looked up from germline, CDR1 is SGHTA and CDR2 is FQGNSA. The V end was cut by 5 bases, the J end by 6 bases, with 17 bases between. CDR3 amino acids: CASSLYTGRTNEQFF. The CDR3 nucleotides are TGTGCCAGCAGCCTGTACACTGGACGAACCAATGAGCAGTTCTTC.

V gene TRBV19 combines with J gene TRBJ2-5; 8 nucleotides line up with TRBD1. V trimming: 8 bases; J trimming: 5 bases; junction bases outside the gene matches: 10. Germline-derived CDR1 and CDR2 are LNHDA and SQIVND (reference sequence). The CDR3 runs 14 residues. The CDR3 nucleotides are TGTGCCAGTCGTCCCCAGGGGGCGCGGGAGACCCAGTACTTC. Amino acids: CASRPQGARETQYF.